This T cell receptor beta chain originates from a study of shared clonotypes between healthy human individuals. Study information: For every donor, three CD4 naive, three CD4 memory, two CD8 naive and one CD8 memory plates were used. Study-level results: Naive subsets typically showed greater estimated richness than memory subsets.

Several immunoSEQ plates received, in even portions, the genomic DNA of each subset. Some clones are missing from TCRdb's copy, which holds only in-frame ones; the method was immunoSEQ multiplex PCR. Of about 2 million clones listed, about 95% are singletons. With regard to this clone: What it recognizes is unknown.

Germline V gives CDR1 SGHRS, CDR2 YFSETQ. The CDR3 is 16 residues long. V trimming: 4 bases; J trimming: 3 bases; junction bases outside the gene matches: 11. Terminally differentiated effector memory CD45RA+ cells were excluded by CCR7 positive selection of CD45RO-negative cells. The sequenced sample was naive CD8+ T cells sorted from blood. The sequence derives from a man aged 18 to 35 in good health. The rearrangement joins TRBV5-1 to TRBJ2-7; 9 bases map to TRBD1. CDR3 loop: CASSPYGTGLIYEQYF. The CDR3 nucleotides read TGCGCCAGCAGCCCTTACGGGACAGGGCTTATCTACGAGCAGTACTTC.